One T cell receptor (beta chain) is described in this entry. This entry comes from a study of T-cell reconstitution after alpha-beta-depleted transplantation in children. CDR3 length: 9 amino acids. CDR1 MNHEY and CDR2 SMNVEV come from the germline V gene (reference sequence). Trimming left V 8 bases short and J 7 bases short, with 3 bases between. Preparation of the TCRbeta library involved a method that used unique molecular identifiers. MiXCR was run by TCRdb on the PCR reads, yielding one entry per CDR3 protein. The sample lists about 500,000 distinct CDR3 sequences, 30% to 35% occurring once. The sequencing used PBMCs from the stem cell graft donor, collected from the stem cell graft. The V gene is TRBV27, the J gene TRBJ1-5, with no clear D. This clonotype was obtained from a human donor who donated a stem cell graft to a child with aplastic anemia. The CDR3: CASGQPQHF. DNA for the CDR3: TGTGCCAGCGGCCAGCCCCAGCATTTT.